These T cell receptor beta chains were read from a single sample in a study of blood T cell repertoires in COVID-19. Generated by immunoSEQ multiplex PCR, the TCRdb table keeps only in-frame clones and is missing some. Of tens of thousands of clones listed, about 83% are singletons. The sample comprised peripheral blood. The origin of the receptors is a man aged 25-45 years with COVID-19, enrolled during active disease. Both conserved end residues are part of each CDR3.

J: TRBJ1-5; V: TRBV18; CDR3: CASSPARTGNQPQHF
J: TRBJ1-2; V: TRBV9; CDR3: CASSVAGGGYTF
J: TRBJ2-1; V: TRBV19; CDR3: CASNAMGGGSYNEQFF
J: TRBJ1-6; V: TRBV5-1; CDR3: CASSLGQGAGSPLHF
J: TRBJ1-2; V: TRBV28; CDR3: CASSLEGQNYGYTF
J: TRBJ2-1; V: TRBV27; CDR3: CASISALTISYNEQFF
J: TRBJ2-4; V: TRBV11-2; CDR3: CASSSGLAGGLWKYF
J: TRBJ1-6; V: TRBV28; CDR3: CASSLIRTGLSPLHF
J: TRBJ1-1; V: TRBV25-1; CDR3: CASSAGVSREAFF
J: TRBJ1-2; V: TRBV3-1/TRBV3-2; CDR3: CASSQDSTSSSYTF
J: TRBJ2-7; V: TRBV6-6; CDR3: CASSRVGGGYEQYF
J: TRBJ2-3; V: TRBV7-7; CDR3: CASSLLGGTDTQYF
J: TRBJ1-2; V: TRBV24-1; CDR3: CATSDRDSFDGYTF
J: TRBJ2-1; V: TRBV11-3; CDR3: CASSLEGAGSSYNEQFF
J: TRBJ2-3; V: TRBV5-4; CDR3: CASSTSGGTSTDTQYF
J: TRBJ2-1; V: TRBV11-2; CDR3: CASSASVEQFF
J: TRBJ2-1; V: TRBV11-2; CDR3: CASSWRSAYNEQFF
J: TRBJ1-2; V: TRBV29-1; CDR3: CSVAPGANYGYTF
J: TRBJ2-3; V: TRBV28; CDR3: CASSSGLAGPTDTQYF
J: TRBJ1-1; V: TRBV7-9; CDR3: CASSPRQGAFPEAFF
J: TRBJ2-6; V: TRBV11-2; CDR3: CASSLGTAGANVLTF
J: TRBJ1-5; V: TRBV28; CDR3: CASSLGGQTNQPQHF
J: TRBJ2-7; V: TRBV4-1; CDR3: CASSKGLAGPGGHEQYF
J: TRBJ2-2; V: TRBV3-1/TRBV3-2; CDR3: CASSRTSGSIRTGELFF
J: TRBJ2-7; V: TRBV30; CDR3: CACPSAGDSSEQYF
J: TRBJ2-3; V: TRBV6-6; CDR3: CASSYQASPTDTQYF
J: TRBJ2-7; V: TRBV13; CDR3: CASSSARKEDEQYF
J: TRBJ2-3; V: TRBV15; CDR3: CATSRTASTDTQYF
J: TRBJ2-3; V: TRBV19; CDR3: CASRRTARQWDTQYF
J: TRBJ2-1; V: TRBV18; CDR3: CASHGTSGYNEQFF
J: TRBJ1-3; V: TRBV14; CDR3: CASSERRGSGNTIYF
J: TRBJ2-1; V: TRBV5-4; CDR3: CATEVLPGLAGFAANNEQFF
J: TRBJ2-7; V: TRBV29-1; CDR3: CSVRRQGSSYEQYF
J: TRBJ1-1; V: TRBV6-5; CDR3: CASSYSPGGEAFF
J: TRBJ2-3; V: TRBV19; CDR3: CASSIRARGSPDTQYF
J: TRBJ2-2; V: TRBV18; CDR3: CASSPLSGMGTGELFF
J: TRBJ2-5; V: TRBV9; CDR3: CASSVDRGLSETQYF
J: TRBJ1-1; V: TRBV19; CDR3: CASSPQTGGQTEAFF
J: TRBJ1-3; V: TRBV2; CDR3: CASRGTRSGNTIYF
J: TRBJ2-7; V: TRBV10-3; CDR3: CAIGAGTSVSYEQYF
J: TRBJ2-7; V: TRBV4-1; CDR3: CASSPQDFYEQYF